A selection of T cell receptor beta chains follows, all from one sample in a study of OX40 agonist ivuxolimab in advanced cancers. Clones were read by immunoSEQ multiplex PCR, and TCRdb kept only the in-frame ones, dropping some. The data show about 20,000 clones, with approximately 86% seen just once and approximately 15% held by the top ten. The source material was CD4+ or CD8+ T cells sorted from blood, sampled in a trial of the OX40 agonist ivuxolimab. Receptors originate from an adult with an advanced solid tumor such as melanoma, head and neck, liver or kidney cancer. Both conserved end residues are part of each CDR3. The D gene is left open where the match is weak. Clone size, where shown, is once, few, many, or a class for clones that have expanded.

>-|TRBV2|once|TRBJ2-7
CASSAPDSYEQYF
TGTGCCAGCAGTGCGCCGGACTCCTACGAGCAGTACTTC
>-|TRBV6-5|-|TRBJ2-7
CASSYSVSSYEQYF
TGTGCCAGCAGTTACTCGGTGAGCTCCTACGAGCAGTACTTC
>TRBD1|TRBV28|few|TRBJ1-4
CATYRGRGEKLFF
TGTGCCACCTACAGGGGGCGGGGTGAAAAACTGTTTTTT
>-|TRBV7-9|-|TRBJ2-2
CASSPLGGWDTGELFF
TGTGCCAGCAGCCCACTGGGGGGATGGGACACCGGGGAGCTGTTTTTT
>-|TRBV6-6|-|TRBJ2-7
CASSYGSYPYYEQYF
TGTGCCAGCAGTTACGGGTCCTACCCCTACTACGAGCAGTACTTC
>-|TRBV19|-|TRBJ1-3
CASSSGGHRSGNTIYF
TGTGCCAGTAGTTCGGGGGGACATCGCTCTGGAAACACCATATATTTT
>-|TRBV7-2|-|TRBJ2-6
CASSLVAGANVLTF
TGTGCCAGCAGCTTAGTTGCTGGGGCCAACGTCCTGACTTTC
>TRBD1|TRBV7-8|-|TRBJ1-1
CASSLSRTGVGTEAFF
TGTGCCAGCAGCTTATCCCGGACAGGGGTGGGCACTGAAGCTTTCTTT
>-|TRBV19|-|TRBJ1-6
CASSRLVGNSPLHF
TGTGCCAGTAGTCGCCTCGTGGGAAATTCACCCCTCCACTTT
>TRBD2|TRBV11-2|-|TRBJ2-3
CASSLTSHGGYSTDTQYF
TGTGCCAGCAGCTTAACGAGTCACGGGGGGTATAGCACAGATACGCAGTATTTT
>TRBD2|TRBV2|-|TRBJ2-1
CASGGDPVDEQFF
TGTGCCAGCGGGGGGGACCCCGTAGATGAGCAGTTCTTC
>TRBD2|TRBV10-1|-|TRBJ2-3
CASSESRTSGTDTQYF
TGCGCCAGCAGTGAGTCACGGACTAGCGGCACAGATACGCAGTATTTT
>TRBD2|TRBV9|-|TRBJ2-5
CASSVAPGTIETQYF
TGTGCCAGCAGCGTAGCCCCCGGGACTATAGAGACCCAGTACTTC
>-|TRBV19|-|TRBJ2-3
CASSPTRAADTQYF
TGTGCCAGTAGTCCTACCCGGGCGGCCGATACGCAGTATTTT
>-|TRBV27|-|TRBJ1-4
CASSPVSAFGGKLFF
TGTGCCAGCAGTCCGGTCTCGGCTTTCGGTGGAAAACTGTTTTTT
>TRBD2|TRBV6-4|few|TRBJ2-1
CASSLGTTGYEQFF
TGTGCCAGCAGTCTGGGGACTACCGGCTATGAGCAGTTCTTC
>-|TRBV5-6|-|TRBJ2-2
CASSLGARDGGTGELFF
TGTGCCAGCAGCTTGGGGGCCAGGGACGGAGGCACCGGGGAGCTGTTTTTT
>-|TRBV18|-|TRBJ2-2
CASSPSSSRRATGELFF
TGTGCCAGCTCACCATCATCCAGCAGGAGGGCCACCGGGGAGCTGTTTTTT
>TRBD1|TRBV9|-|TRBJ2-2
CASSSRQGSTGELFF
TGTGCCAGCAGCTCCAGACAGGGGAGCACCGGGGAGCTGTTTTTT
>-|TRBV11-3|once|TRBJ2-3
CASSRHLGTQYF
TGTGCCAGCAGCAGACATTTGGGTACGCAGTATTTT
>-|TRBV6-1|-|TRBJ1-2
CASSERNPFYGYTF
TGTGCCAGCAGTGAAAGGAACCCGTTCTATGGCTACACCTTC
>-|TRBV6-6|-|TRBJ2-7
CASSLDSFTYEQYF
TGTGCCAGCAGCTTAGACAGCTTTACCTACGAGCAGTACTTC
>-|TRBV10-2|once|TRBJ1-1
CASSRPDGGVRPEAFF
TGCGCCAGCAGTCGCCCGGACGGGGGAGTTAGGCCTGAAGCTTTCTTT
>-|TRBV19|-|TRBJ1-1
CASSIVGPGQAFF
TGTGCCAGTAGTATCGTCGGTCCCGGCCAAGCTTTCTTT
>TRBD2|TRBV2|-|TRBJ2-5
CASSVGGRDGETQYF
TGTGCCAGCAGTGTAGGCGGGAGGGATGGGGAGACCCAGTACTTC
>-|TRBV7-3|-|TRBJ1-1
CASSLVENTEAFF
TGTGCCAGCAGCTTAGTAGAGAACACTGAAGCTTTCTTT
>-|TRBV10-3|-|TRBJ1-1
CAISGGQLTEAFF
TGTGCCATCAGTGGGGGGCAGCTCACTGAAGCTTTCTTT
>-|TRBV20-1|-|TRBJ2-3
CSARYGSLSYF
TGCAGTGCTAGATATGGCAGCCTTTCGTATTTT
>TRBD1|TRBV7-8|-|TRBJ1-5
CASSRIQGGGPQHF
TGTGCCAGCAGCCGAATACAGGGGGGTGGACCCCAGCATTTT
>-|TRBV5-1|-|TRBJ1-2
CASSLAPAASLNGYTF
TGCGCCAGCAGCTTGGCCCCCGCAGCTAGTTTGAATGGCTACACCTTC
>-|TRBV11-3|once|TRBJ2-3
CASSLGAASSTDTQYF
TGTGCCAGCAGCTTGGGAGCGGCGTCTAGCACAGATACGCAGTATTTT
>TRBD1|TRBV6-5|few|TRBJ2-4
CATRSGQIAKNIQYF
TGTGCCACCCGCTCGGGACAGATAGCCAAAAACATTCAGTACTTC
>-|TRBV5-6|-|TRBJ1-1
CASSLVRNTEAFF
TGTGCCAGCAGCCTTGTGCGGAACACTGAAGCTTTCTTT
>-|TRBV11-1|-|TRBJ2-7
CASSSLQGVHF
TGTGCCAGCAGCTCCTTACAGGGTGTGCACTTC
>-|TRBV29-1|-|TRBJ2-5
CSSSPSPGTSQETQYF
TGCAGCTCCTCACCTTCCCCAGGGACGTCCCAAGAGACCCAGTACTTC
>-|TRBV6-5|few|TRBJ2-7
CASSYRASTYEQYF
TGTGCCAGCAGTTACAGGGCCTCAACCTACGAGCAGTACTTC
>-|TRBV2|few|TRBJ1-2
CASPNAGNYGYTF
TGTGCCAGCCCCAACGCCGGGAACTATGGCTACACCTTC
>TRBD2|TRBV7-3|-|TRBJ2-1
CASSYLAGGGSSYNEQFF
TGTGCCAGCAGCTATCTAGCGGGGGGCGGGAGCTCCTACAATGAGCAGTTCTTC
>-|TRBV19|-|TRBJ2-7
CASSSRDSSYEQYF
TGTGCCAGTAGTAGCCGGGACTCCTCCTACGAGCAGTACTTC
>TRBD1|TRBV6-1|-|TRBJ2-7
CASNKQGTYEQYF
TGTGCCAGCAACAAACAGGGGACGTACGAGCAGTACTTC
>TRBD1|TRBV7-9|-|TRBJ2-1
CASSRNRGASYNEQFF
TGTGCCAGCAGCCGGAACAGGGGGGCCTCCTACAATGAGCAGTTCTTC
>TRBD1|TRBV29-1|-|TRBJ2-3
CSVEGQGWGSTDTQYF
TGCAGCGTTGAAGGACAGGGATGGGGAAGCACAGATACGCAGTATTTT
>TRBD2|TRBV7-2|-|TRBJ2-1
CASSLARLAGEQFF
TGTGCCAGCAGCTTAGCTCGACTAGCGGGGGAGCAGTTCTTC
>-|TRBV7-2|-|TRBJ2-7
CASSRRVYEQYF
TGTGCCAGCAGCCGCCGGGTTTACGAGCAGTACTTC
>-|TRBV5-4|-|TRBJ2-3
CASRLVGDDTQYF
TGTGCCAGCAGACTAGTCGGCGACGATACGCAGTATTTT
>TRBD1|TRBV6-5|-|TRBJ1-4
CASRQGSEKLFF
TGTGCCAGCAGACAGGGGAGTGAAAAACTGTTTTTT
>TRBD1|TRBV11-3|-|TRBJ2-2
CASSLVGQGFAGELFF
TGTGCCAGCAGCTTAGTGGGACAGGGTTTTGCCGGGGAGCTGTTTTTT
>TRBD1|TRBV4-3|-|TRBJ1-2
CASSPGTGGGYGYTF
TGCGCCAGCAGCCCAGGGACAGGGGGCGGTTATGGCTACACCTTC
>TRBD1|TRBV19|-|TRBJ1-5
CASSIATGGPPQHF
TGTGCCAGTAGTATAGCTACAGGGGGCCCGCCCCAGCATTTT
>-|TRBV18|few|TRBJ1-1
CASSPELNTEAFF
TGTGCCAGCTCACCCGAGCTGAACACTGAAGCTTTCTTT
>-|TRBV6-5|few|TRBJ1-1
CASSKLMGTEAFF
TGTGCCAGCAGCAAGCTTATGGGGACTGAAGCTTTCTTT
>-|TRBV16|-|TRBJ1-4
CASSQSQGLGEKLFF
TGTGCCAGCAGCCAATCCCAGGGGCTGGGTGAAAAACTGTTTTTT
>TRBD2|TRBV7-8|-|TRBJ2-7
CASSLVLAGGPTPLEQYF
TGTGCCAGCAGCTTAGTTCTAGCGGGAGGCCCGACCCCTCTTGAGCAGTACTTC